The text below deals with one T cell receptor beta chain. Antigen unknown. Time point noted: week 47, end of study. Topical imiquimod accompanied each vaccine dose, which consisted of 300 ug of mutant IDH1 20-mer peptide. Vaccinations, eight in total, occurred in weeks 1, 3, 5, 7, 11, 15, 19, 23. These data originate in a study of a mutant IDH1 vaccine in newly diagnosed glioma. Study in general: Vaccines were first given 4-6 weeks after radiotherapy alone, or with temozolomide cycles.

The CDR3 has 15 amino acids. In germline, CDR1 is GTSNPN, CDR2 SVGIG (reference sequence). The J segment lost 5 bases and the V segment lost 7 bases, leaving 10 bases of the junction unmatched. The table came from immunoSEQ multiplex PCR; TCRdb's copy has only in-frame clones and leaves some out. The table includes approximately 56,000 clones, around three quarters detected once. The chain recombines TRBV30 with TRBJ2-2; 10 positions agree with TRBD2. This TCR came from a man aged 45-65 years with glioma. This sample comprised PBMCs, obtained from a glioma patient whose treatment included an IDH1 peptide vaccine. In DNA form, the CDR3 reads TGTGCCTCCCGCGGGGCTAGCGGGGGTACCGGGGAGCTGTTTTTT. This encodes CASRGASGGTGELFF.